This TCR beta chain was recorded in a study of cytotoxic CD8 clonotypes in ibrutinib-treated CLL (dated by TCRdb to the early 2020s). About the full investigation: The cohort included roughly 15 treatment-naive and roughly 10 relapsed/refractory patients; approximately 17 were IGHV unmutated. Partial responses were observed in approximately 24 patients and complete responses in 2; after a median follow-up of 68 months, remission was maintained in approximately 15 patients and progression was observed in approximately 12. The response samples were drawn at a median of around eleven months into treatment, with a range of roughly 6 to 40 months. An average of around 260,000 productive templates and some 99,000 productive rearrangements was obtained per sample. Of the approximately 86 people in the trial, around 25 had longitudinal samples available. Cryopreserved peripheral blood mononuclear cells were obtained prior to treatment, at the time of response, and at either disease progression or sustained remission. Patients were still on ibrutinib when every remission and progressive disease sample was collected. What the work shows at the level of the full study, not this receptor alone: At baseline, clonality was higher than in age-matched healthy donors and showed a strong correlation with circulating CD8+ T-cell counts. Public clonotypes were rare and either shrank or stayed stable during treatment, and the rise in clonality at ibrutinib response reflected expansion of private clonotypes. Sampling times were not matched between patients in sustained remission and patients whose disease was progressing, and lymph node repertoires were not examined. An increase in clonality was observed at ibrutinib response, with clonality remaining stable during sustained remission and falling back toward baseline at progression.

Including the terminal cysteine and phenylalanine, the CDR3 comprises 17 residues. Only the CDR3 DNA stays, 51 bases, in frame from base 1. The germline V gene supplies CDR1 MDHEN and CDR2 SYDVKM. V trim: 1 base; J trim: 0 bases; unmatched bases: 6. On a MiSeq, deep resolution sequencing aimed for a depth between 1 in 1 million and 1 in 200,000 T cells, with each clonotype covered around 9.2x on average. The immunoSEQ hsTCRB Kit was used to generate TCR beta libraries. The study's processing was this. Data were analyzed with ImmunoSEQ Data Assistant and ImmunoSEQ Analyzer, with V, D and J genes assigned per IMGT definitions. Clonality, which ranges from 0 to 1, was calculated by subtracting the normalized Shannon entropy of productive rearrangement frequencies from one. Public clonotype analysis was restricted to overrepresented clonotypes comprising at least 0.05% of each patient's repertoire. Some 13 repertoires from age-matched healthy donors, obtained from immuneACCESS, served as clonality controls. TCRdb mirrors the immuneACCESS table, restricted to in-frame sequences. Some clones are absent from its copies; in checked studies, under half trace to an unresolved V gene, and the reason for the others is unknown. D and trimming were read from the DNA, whereas the V and J calls and clone size are those reported in that table. The sample includes 130,000 or so clones, with 60% to 80% observed a single time. The leading ten clones occupy around 30% of the sample.

A remark on this clone: Its cognate antigen has yet to be identified. No base qualities exist here, and no much larger clone lies one base off it.

Per the publication, the time point label means: 12 months on ibrutinib. For TCR beta library preparation, approximately 2 micrograms of genomic DNA were isolated from cryopreserved PBMCs. High-throughput TCR beta sequencing was performed on longitudinal blood samples from CLL patients receiving ibrutinib monotherapy. The patients took part in an open-label, single-center phase 2 trial of ibrutinib monotherapy. Recombination joined TRBV28 with TRBJ2-7; 10 nucleotides in the junction match TRBD2. The sequenced sample was PBMCs, obtained after 12 months of ibrutinib treatment. The receptor comes from a human donor with chronic lymphocytic leukemia. The CDR3 protein sequence reads: CASSLYGSSGSSYEQYF. In nucleotides, the sequence is TGTGCCAGCAGTTTATACGGGTCTAGCGGGAGCTCCTACGAGCAGTACTTC.